Below, one T cell receptor (beta chain) is given with its context. Germline assignment: CDR1 LNHDA and CDR2 SQIVND (reference sequence). Germline trimming cut 6 bases from V and 3 bases from J; bases unmatched to any gene: 6. The CDR3 contains 15 residues. PCR primers comprised 60 Vbeta and 13 Jbeta primers. Assay used: immunoSEQ multiplex PCR; TCRdb lists only in-frame clones, some missing. The table for this sample gives 110,000 to 150,000 clones. These data originate in a study of cytomegalovirus exposure and HLA in healthy donors. The chain combines TRBV19 with TRBJ1-5; 9 nucleotides agree with TRBD1. The sample consisted of PBMCs. The sequence was obtained from a man between 35 and 55 years old in good health and CMV-seronegative. The CDR3 DNA reads TGTGCCAGTAGCCCCGGGACAGGGCCCAATCAGCCCCAGCATTTT. Translating gives CASSPGTGPNQPQHF. The variable domain in full, completed from reference TRBV19 and TRBJ1-5, reads DGGITQSPKYLFRKEGQNVTLSCEQNLNHDAMYWYRQDPGQGLRLIYYSQIVNDFQKGDIAEGYSVSREKKESFPLTVTSAQKNPTAFYLCASSPGTGPNQPQHFGDGTRLSIL.